This TCR beta chain was observed in a study of CD4 T cells in relation to SARS-CoV-2 and coronaviruses. Study in general: TCR beta CDR3s were sequenced after roughly 10-day antigen culture of PBMCs.

V was clipped by 2 bases and J by 0 bases, with 11 bases between them. In germline, CDR1 is SGHVS, CDR2 FQNEAQ. This CDR3 contains 16 residues. As regards this clone: Antigen specificity is unknown.

Study-wide results and limits: In roughly 65% of donors, memory CD4+ clonotypes crossrecognized SARS-CoV-2 and at least one common cold coronavirus spike.

This table comes from immunoSEQ multiplex PCR, and its TCRdb copy is limited to in-frame clones, with some not included. The top ten hold 6.6% of the sample, which has about 35,000 clones, roughly 80% seen once. The rearrangement uses TRBV7-8 and TRBJ1-3; D call uncertain. This receptor was identified in an adult with COVID-19. The sequenced sample was naive CD4+ T cells from PBMCs, cultured in vitro. Documented subset: naive CD4+ T cells isolated by negative enrichment. Here the CDR3 DNA reads TGTGCCAGCAGCTTAACCCGCCTGCTCTCTGGAAACACCATATATTTT. Translation gives CASSLTRLLSGNTIYF.